The 8 T cell receptor beta chains below were found in one sample sequenced in a study of beta chain features in type 1 diabetes. Study-wide findings and caveats: Shortening of TCRB CDR3s, moderate but significant, appeared in all four CD4+ subsets of Type 1 diabetes patients.

All of the isolated RNA was reverse transcribed, so expressed TCRB transcripts were sequenced. Profiling relied on immunoSEQ multiplex PCR, and the TCRdb table lists in-frame clones only, not all of them. The table includes about 340,000 clones, approximately 13% detected once. Their specific antigens are unknown. The sequenced material came from naive CD4+ T cells from blood. All receptors come from a woman in her late teens or twenties with type 1 diabetes.

This clone appeared a few times. The CDR3 coding sequence is TGTGCCAGCAGCTGGGAGAACCGGGACAGCCTAACAGATACGCAGTATTTT. It translates to CASSWENRDSLTDTQYF. This chain links TRBV11-2 with TRBJ2-3; TRBD1 aligns across 7 bases. CDR3 length equals 17 residues. Trimming at V came to 4 bases and at J to 3 bases, leaving 13 bases not matched to a gene. The germline CDR1 and CDR2 sequences are SGHAT and FQNNGV.

The chain joins TRBV6-6 to TRBJ2-3; no definite D call. Trimming shortened V by 5 bases and J by 0 bases, and 12 bases separated the two germline ends. This CDR3 comprises 15 residues. The germline CDR1 and CDR2 sequences are MNHNY and SVGAGI (reference sequence). Here the CDR3 reads CASSQVHRSTDTQYF. The CDR3, as DNA: TGTGCCAGCAGTCAGGTACATCGGAGCACAGATACGCAGTATTTT.

This clone has a handful of counts. This rearrangement joins TRBV30 to TRBJ2-1; the match to TRBD2 covers 9 bases. V shed 2 bases and J 4 bases; nucleotides not matched to a gene: 9. CDR1 is GTSNPN and CDR2 is SVGIG in the germline V gene (reference sequence). This CDR3 is 16 amino acids long. The CDR3 spells CAWSTRTSARYNEQFF. As DNA, the CDR3 is TGTGCCTGGAGTACGCGGACTAGCGCGCGTTACAATGAGCAGTTCTTC.

This rearrangement joins TRBV5-1 to TRBJ2-7; 12 nucleotides align to TRBD2. Germline V lookup: CDR1 SGHRS, CDR2 YFSETQ. The ends lost 4 bases at V and 5 bases at J; junction bases unmatched: 10. This CDR3 spans 16 amino acids. The CDR3 protein is CASSLPGLAGRHEQYF. Here the CDR3 DNA reads TGCGCCAGCAGCCTACCTGGACTAGCGGGAAGACACGAGCAGTACTTC.

This clone has only a few counts. The gene calls are TRBV27 and TRBJ1-5; TRBD1 might be the D (5 bases). Germline CDR1 and CDR2: MNHEY and SMNVEV (reference sequence). The CDR3 covers 13 residues. V was shortened by 4 bases and J by 6 bases, with 10 bases between the two germline ends. The CDR3 protein is CASSSGMTQPQHF. CDR3 in DNA: TGTGCCAGCAGTTCAGGGATGACTCAGCCCCAGCATTTT.

This clone was observed a handful of times. This chain connects TRBV7-2 to TRBJ2-1; TRBD1 is a possible D gene (6 bases). This CDR3 spans 12 amino acids. Per germline, CDR1 SGHTA and CDR2 FQGNSA. V was pared by 2 bases and J by 9 bases, with 8 bases between. The CDR3, as DNA: TGTGCCAGCAGCTTATGGGGGCGTGAGCAGTTCTTC. As protein: CASSLWGREQFF.

The chain uses TRBV5-4 and TRBJ2-2; 14 bases are shared with TRBD2. J gave up 7 bases and V 4 bases, and 9 bases lay outside the gene matches. Germline lookup yields CDR1 SGHNT and CDR2 YYREEE (reference sequence). CDR3 length equals 17 residues. The CDR3 sequence is CASSRGLAGVVGGELFF. CDR3 coding DNA: TGTGCCAGCAGCCGGGGACTAGCGGGAGTTGTCGGCGGGGAGCTGTTTTTT.

The genes are TRBV6-1 and TRBJ2-7; 8 bases align to TRBD2. CDR1 and CDR2 (germline): MNHNS, SASEGT. V trimming: 7 bases; J trimming: 2 bases; junction bases outside the gene matches: 7. The CDR3 sequence is 14 residues long. The CDR3 here is CASTFSGATYEQYF. CDR3 coding DNA: TGTGCCAGCACCTTTAGCGGGGCAACCTACGAGCAGTACTTC.